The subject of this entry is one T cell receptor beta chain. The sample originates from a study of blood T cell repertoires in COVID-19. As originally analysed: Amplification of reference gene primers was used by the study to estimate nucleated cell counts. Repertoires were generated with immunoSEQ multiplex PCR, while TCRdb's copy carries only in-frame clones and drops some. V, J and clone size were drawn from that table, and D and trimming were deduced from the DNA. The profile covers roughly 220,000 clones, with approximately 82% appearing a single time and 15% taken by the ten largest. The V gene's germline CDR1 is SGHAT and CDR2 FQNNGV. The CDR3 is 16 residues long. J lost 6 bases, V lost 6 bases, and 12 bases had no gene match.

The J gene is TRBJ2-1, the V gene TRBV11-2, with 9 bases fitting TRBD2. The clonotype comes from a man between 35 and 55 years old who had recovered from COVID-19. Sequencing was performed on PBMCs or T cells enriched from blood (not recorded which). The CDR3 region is CASSVLSSGGFNEQFF. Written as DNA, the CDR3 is TGTGCCAGCAGTGTATTGAGTAGCGGGGGCTTCAATGAGCAGTTCTTC. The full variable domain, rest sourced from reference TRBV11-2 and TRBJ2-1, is EAGVAQSPRYKIIEKRQSVAFWCNPISGHATLYWYQQILGQGPKLLIQFQNNGVVDDSQLPKDRFSAERLKGVDSTLKIQPAKLEDSAVYLCASSVLSSGGFNEQFFGPGTRLTVL.